This T cell receptor beta chain is drawn from a study of cytomegalovirus exposure and HLA in healthy donors. Whole-study context: Earlier work reported 117 million unique TCR beta sequences from 180 million or so T cells.

Study-level points and caveats: 164 TCR beta chains were listed as cytomegalovirus-associated. For most subjects, TCR beta sequences were reported to predict HLA-A and HLA-B alleles with accuracy.

In the case of this clone: Antigen specificity is unknown.

The PCR contained 60 Vbeta and 13 Jbeta primers. Sequencing was performed with immunoSEQ multiplex PCR; in TCRdb, only in-frame clones are kept and a portion is missing. This table has 95,000 to 150,000 clones, about 8.6% appearing once. The CDR3 is made up of 13 amino acids. Per the germline V gene, CDR1 is SGHTA and CDR2 is FQGNSA. The V end lost 3 bases, the J end lost 5 bases, and 8 bases lay between the germline ends. This sequence originates from a middle-aged woman in good health and CMV-seropositive. Sequenced: PBMCs. This sequence joins TRBV7-2 and TRBJ2-1; D not resolved. CDR3 in DNA: TGTGCCAGCAGCTTTTATCTTGACAATGAGCAGTTCTTC. Its translation is CASSFYLDNEQFF.